This entry lists 13 T cell receptor beta chains sequenced from one sample in a study of regulatory T cells in long-lasting Graves disease (dated by TCRdb to about 2021). Library generation was performed with multiplex PCR. The instrument given in TCRdb is Illumina HiSeq 4000. CDR3 regions were amplified by Arm-PCR with iRepertoire HTBI primers to construct TCR beta libraries. TCRdb reworked the public reads: Q25 trimming with fastp, MiXCR clone assembly, productive beta chains retained. Identical CDR3 proteins give one entry, which carries the most common genes and DNA. For this sample the table gives fewer than 400,000 distinct CDR3 sequences, of which around 21% were detected only once. The top ten hold around 20% of the sample. Explained via the paper, the time point label denotes: persistent/refractory GD, antithyroid drugs over 5 years with positive TRAb. For both TCR sequencing and RNA sequencing, RNA was extracted from PBMCs in TRIzol.

The sample in question was peripheral blood mononuclear cells (PBMCs), obtained when the disease was refractory, from a patient treated with antithyroid drugs. These receptor sequences come from a female donor with Graves disease.

In this sample, this clonotype turned up many times. V usage is TRBV12-3 or TRBV12-4 and J usage is TRBJ1-4, with 8 nucleotides matching TRBD1. V lost 6 bases, J lost 8 bases, and 8 bases stayed unmatched. The CDR3 totals 14 residues. This chain's CDR3 is CASSGTGKGEKLFF. The CDR3 DNA is TGTGCCAGCAGCGGGACAGGCAAGGGGGAAAAACTGTTTTTT.

This clonotype was seen ten or more times. The rearrangement uses TRBV28 and TRBJ1-5; D call uncertain. This CDR3 has 17 amino acids. CDR1 and CDR2 from the germline V gene are MDHEN and SYDVKM. Deletions cut 2 bases from V and 0 bases from J, with 14 bases between. CDR3 sequence reads: CASSLSVRKNSNQPQHF. The CDR3 DNA is TGTGCCAGCAGTTTAAGTGTCAGGAAAAATAGCAATCAGCCCCAGCATTTT. The complete variable domain, with remaining parts taken from reference TRBV28 and TRBJ1-5, reads DVKVTQSSRYLVKRTGEKVFLECVQDMDHENMFWYRQDPGLGLRLIYFSYDVKMKEKGDIPEGYSVSREKKERFSLILESASTNQTSMYLCASSLSVRKNSNQPQHFGDGTRLSIL.

J is TRBJ2-5 and V is TRBV20-1; no firm D call. Trimming removed 7 bases from V and 4 bases from J, with 10 bases in between. The CDR3 loop spans 11 amino acids. Germline V lookup: CDR1 DFQATT, CDR2 SNEGSKA (reference sequence). CDR3 residues: CSGRDLETQYF. In DNA form, the CDR3 reads TGCAGTGGAAGGGATTTAGAGACCCAGTACTTC.

The sample holds many counts of this clonotype. V usage is TRBV15 and J usage is TRBJ1-2, with 7 bases that match TRBD1. With 0 bases clipped from V and 7 bases from J, the junction kept 8 bases outside the gene matches. This CDR3 is built from 15 residues. Germline V gives CDR1 LNHNV, CDR2 YYDKDF (reference sequence). The CDR3 DNA is TGTGCCACCAGCAGAGACATGACAGGGTCGGGTGGCTACACCTTC. Translated: CATSRDMTGSGGYTF.

The chain combines TRBV5-6 with TRBJ1-2, with D tentatively TRBD1 (5 bases). Germline V gene data show CDR1 as SGHDT and CDR2 as YYEEEE. The CDR3 spans 15 residues. The V and J ends lost 2 bases and 8 bases respectively, with 19 bases between them. CDR3: CASSLGADPGGGYTF. The CDR3 coding sequence is TGTGCCAGCAGCTTAGGGGCGGACCCCGGCGGGGGCTACACCTTC. The whole variable domain, filled in from reference TRBV5-6 and TRBJ1-2, reads DAGVTQSPTHLIKTRGQQVTLRCSPKSGHDTVSWYQQALGQGPQFIFQYYEEEERQRGNFPDRFSGHQFPNYSSELNVNALLLGDSALYLCASSLGADPGGGYTFGSGTRLTVV.

This clonotype has more than one count but fewer than ten. V is TRBV5-1 and J is TRBJ1-1, with 9 bases identical to TRBD1. Germline V gives CDR1 SGHRS, CDR2 YFSETQ. The length of the CDR3 is 15 residues. The J segment lost 3 bases and the V segment lost 2 bases, leaving 5 bases of the junction unmatched. For the CDR3, the DNA is TGCGCCAGCAGCTTCGGGGACAGGGTTGACACTGAAGCTTTCTTT. Translating it yields CASSFGDRVDTEAFF. Variable domain in full (rest from reference TRBV5-1 and TRBJ1-1): KAGVTQTPRYLIKTRGQQVTLSCSPISGHRSVSWYQQTPGQGLQFLFEYFSETQRNKGNFPGRFSGRQFSNSRSEMNVSTLELGDSALYLCASSFGDRVDTEAFFGQGTRLTVV.

This clonotype was observed a single time. V and J are TRBV11-1 and TRBJ2-7; D is unresolved. Germline V CDR1 and CDR2: SGHAT, FQDESV (reference sequence). The CDR3 has 16 amino acids. Trimming removed 3 bases from V and 0 bases from J, with 15 bases in between. CDR3 residues: CASSLFLLGTSYEQYF. DNA for the CDR3: TGTGCCAGCAGCTTGTTTTTGTTGGGCACCTCCTACGAGCAGTACTTC. Complete variable domain (other parts from reference TRBV11-1 and TRBJ2-7): EAEVAQSPRYKITEKSQAVAFWCDPISGHATLYWYRQILGQGPELLVQFQDESVVDDSQLPKDRFSAERLKGVDSTLKIQPAELGDSAMYLCASSLFLLGTSYEQYFGPGTRLTVT.

This clonotype was detected many times. This CDR3 reads CASSLRGTGDLEQYF. Written as DNA, the CDR3 is TGTGCCAGCAGCCTCAGGGGAACAGGGGATCTAGAGCAGTACTTC. This chain joins TRBV11-2 and TRBJ2-7; 7 nucleotides agree with TRBD1. V lost 5 bases, J lost 7 bases, and 14 bases stayed unmatched. This CDR3 spans 15 amino acids. Germline CDR1 and CDR2: SGHAT and FQNNGV.

This clonotype was picked up a small number of times. Germline is not matched at one junction end, which may reflect a read error. The chain couples TRBV13 to TRBJ2-2; 11 positions agree with TRBD2. The germline V gene has CDR1 PRHDT and CDR2 FYEKMQ (reference sequence). CDR3 size: 15 residues. CDR3 DNA sequence: TGTGCCAGCAGCTTCGGGACTAGCGGTGGCGGGGAGCTGCTTTTT. Amino acids: CASSFGTSGGGELLF.

The chain employs TRBV27 and TRBJ1-6, with D unclear. V lost 3 bases, J lost 7 bases, and 13 bases lay in between. CDR1 MNHEY and CDR2 SMNVEV come from the germline V gene (reference sequence). The CDR3 is made up of 15 amino acids. The CDR3 region is CASSFSSGNNSPLHF. Here the CDR3 DNA reads TGTGCCAGCAGTTTCTCCAGCGGCAACAATTCACCCCTCCACTTT.

This clonotype was counted ten times or more. This sequence joins TRBV20-1 and TRBJ2-5; D is ambiguous. Trimming cost V 3 bases and J 0 bases, with 8 bases left between them. The length of the CDR3 is 13 residues. Germline CDR1 is DFQATT and CDR2 is SNEGSKA (reference sequence). CDR3: CSARVWNQETQYF. The CDR3 DNA reads as TGCAGTGCTAGGGTCTGGAACCAAGAGACCCAGTACTTC.

This clonotype appeared a few times. The junction departs from the called germline gene at one end, perhaps through a read error. The chain links TRBV5-1 to TRBJ2-2, with D unclear. The CDR3 is made up of 15 amino acids. Germline-derived CDR1 and CDR2 are SGHRS and YFSETQ. The CDR3 bases are TGCACCAGCAGCTTGGTCGTGTCGGTTCCCGGGGAGCTGTTTTTT. Its protein product is CTSSLVVSVPGELFF.

This clonotype has at least ten counts. The V and J genes are TRBV6-1 and TRBJ1-1; 7 bases align to TRBD1. CDR1 and CDR2 from the germline V gene are MNHNS and SASEGT. The CDR3 runs to 15 residues. After removal of 7 bases from V and 0 bases from J, the junction contained 8 bases not matched to a gene. CDR3 bases: TGTGCCAGCACTATACAGGGGAGGATGAACACTGAAGCTTTCTTT. Translation: CASTIQGRMNTEAFF.